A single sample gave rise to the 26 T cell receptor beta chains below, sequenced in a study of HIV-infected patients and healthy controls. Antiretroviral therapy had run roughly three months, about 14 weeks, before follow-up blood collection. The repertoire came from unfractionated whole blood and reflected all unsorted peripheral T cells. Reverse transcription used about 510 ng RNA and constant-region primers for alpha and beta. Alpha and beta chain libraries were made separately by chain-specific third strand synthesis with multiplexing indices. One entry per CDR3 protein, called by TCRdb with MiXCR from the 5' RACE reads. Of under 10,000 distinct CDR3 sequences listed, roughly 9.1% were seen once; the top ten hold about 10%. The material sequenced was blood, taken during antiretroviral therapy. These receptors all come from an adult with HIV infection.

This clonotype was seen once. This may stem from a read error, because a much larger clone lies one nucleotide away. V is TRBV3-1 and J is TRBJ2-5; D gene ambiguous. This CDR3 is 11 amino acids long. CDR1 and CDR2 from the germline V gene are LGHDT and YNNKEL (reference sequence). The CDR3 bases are TGTGCCAGCAGCCAAGAAGAGACCCACTACTTC. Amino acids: CASSQEETHYF.

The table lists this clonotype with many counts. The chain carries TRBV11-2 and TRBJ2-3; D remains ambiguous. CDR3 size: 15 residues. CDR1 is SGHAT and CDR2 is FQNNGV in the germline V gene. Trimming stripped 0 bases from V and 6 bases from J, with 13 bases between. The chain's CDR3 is CASSLEPSLTDTQYF. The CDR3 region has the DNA TGTGCCAGCAGCTTAGAACCTAGTTTGACCGATACGCAGTATTTT. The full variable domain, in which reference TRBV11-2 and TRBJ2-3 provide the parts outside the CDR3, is EAGVAQSPRYKIIEKRQSVAFWCNPISGHATLYWYQQILGQGPKLLIQFQNNGVVDDSQLPKDRFSAERLKGVDSTLKIQPAKLEDSAVYLCASSLEPSLTDTQYFGPGTRLTVL.

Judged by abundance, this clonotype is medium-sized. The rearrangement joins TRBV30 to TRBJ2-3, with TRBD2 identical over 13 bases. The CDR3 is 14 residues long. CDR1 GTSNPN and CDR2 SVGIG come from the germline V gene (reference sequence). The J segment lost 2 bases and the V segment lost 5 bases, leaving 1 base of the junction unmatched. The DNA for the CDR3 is TGTGCCTGGGGACTAGCGGGAGCCACAGATACGCAGTATTTT. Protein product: CAWGLAGATDTQYF.

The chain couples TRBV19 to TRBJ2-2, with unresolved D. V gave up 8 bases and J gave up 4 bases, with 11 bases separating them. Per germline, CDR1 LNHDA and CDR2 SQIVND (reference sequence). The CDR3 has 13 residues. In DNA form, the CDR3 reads TGTGCCAGTGCTCTAGTGCCCACCGGGGAGCTGTTTTTT. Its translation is CASALVPTGELFF.

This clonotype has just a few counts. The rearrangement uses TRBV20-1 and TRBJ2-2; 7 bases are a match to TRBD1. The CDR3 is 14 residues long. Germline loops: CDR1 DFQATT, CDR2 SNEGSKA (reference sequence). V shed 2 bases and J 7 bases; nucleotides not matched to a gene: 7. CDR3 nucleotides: TGCAGTGCTAGACCGACAGGGATTCACGGGGAGCTGTTTTTT. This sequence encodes CSARPTGIHGELFF.

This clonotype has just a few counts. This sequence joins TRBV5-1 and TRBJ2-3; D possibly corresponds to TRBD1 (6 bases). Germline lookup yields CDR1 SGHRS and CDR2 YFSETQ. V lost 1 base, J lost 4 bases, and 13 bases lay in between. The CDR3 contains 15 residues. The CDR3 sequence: CASSLLDSSPDTQYF. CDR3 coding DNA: TGCGCCAGCAGCTTGCTGGACAGCTCCCCAGATACGCAGTATTTT.

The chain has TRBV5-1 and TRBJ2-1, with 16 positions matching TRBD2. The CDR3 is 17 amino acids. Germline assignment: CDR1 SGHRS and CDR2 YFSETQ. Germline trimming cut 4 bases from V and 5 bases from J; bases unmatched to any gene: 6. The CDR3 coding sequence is TGCGCCAGCAGCCCGGGACTAGCGGGAGGGCCCCACAATGAGCAGTTCTTC. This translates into CASSPGLAGGPHNEQFF. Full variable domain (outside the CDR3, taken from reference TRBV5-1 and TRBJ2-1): KAGVTQTPRYLIKTRGQQVTLSCSPISGHRSVSWYQQTPGQGLQFLFEYFSETQRNKGNFPGRFSGRQFSNSRSEMNVSTLELGDSALYLCASSPGLAGGPHNEQFFGPGTRLTVL.

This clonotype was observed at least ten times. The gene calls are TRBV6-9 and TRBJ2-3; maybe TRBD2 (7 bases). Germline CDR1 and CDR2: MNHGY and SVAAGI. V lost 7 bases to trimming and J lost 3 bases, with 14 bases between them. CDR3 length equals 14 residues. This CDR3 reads CASTGGAMTDTQYF. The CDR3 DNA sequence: TGTGCCAGCACTGGGGGGGCTATGACAGATACGCAGTATTTT.

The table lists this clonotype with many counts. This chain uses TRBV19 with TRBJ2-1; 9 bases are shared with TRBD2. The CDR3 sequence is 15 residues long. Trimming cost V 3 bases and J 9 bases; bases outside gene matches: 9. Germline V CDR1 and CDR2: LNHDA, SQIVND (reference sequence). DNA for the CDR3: TGTGCCAGTAGTATTCTGGAGCGGGGGGCAAGTGAGCAGTTCTTC. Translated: CASSILERGASEQFF.

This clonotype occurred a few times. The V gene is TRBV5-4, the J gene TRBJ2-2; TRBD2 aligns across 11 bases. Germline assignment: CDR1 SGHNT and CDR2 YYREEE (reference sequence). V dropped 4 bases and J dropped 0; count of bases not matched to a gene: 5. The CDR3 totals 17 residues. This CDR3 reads CASSLLSGGANTGELFF. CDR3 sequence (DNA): TGTGCCAGCAGCCTGCTTAGCGGGGGGGCGAACACCGGGGAGCTGTTTTTT.

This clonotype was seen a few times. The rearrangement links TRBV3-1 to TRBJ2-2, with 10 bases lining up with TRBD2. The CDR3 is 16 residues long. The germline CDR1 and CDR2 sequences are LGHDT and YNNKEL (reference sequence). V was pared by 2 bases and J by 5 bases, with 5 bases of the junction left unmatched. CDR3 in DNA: TGTGCCAGCAGCCAACACCCGGGACTAGCGACCGGGGAGCTGTTTTTT. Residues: CASSQHPGLATGELFF.

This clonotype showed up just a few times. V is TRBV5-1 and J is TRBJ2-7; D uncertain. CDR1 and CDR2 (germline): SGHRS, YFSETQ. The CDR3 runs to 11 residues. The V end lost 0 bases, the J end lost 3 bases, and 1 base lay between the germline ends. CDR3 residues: CASSLDYEQYF. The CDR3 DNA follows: TGCGCCAGCAGCTTGGACTACGAGCAGTACTTC.

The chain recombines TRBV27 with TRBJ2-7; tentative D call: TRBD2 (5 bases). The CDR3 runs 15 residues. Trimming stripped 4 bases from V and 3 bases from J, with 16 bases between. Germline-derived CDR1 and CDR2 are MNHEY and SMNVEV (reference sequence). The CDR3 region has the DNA TGTGCCAGCAGTTCCCGGGGTCCCATCCACTACGAGCAGTACTTC. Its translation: CASSSRGPIHYEQYF.

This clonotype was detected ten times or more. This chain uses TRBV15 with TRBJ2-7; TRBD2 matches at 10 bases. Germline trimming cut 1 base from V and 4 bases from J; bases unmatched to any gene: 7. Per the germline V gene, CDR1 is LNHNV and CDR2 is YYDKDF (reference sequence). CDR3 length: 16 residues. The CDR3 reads CATSRGTSGGPYEQYF. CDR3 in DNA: TGTGCCACCAGCAGAGGGACTAGCGGAGGACCTTACGAGCAGTACTTC.

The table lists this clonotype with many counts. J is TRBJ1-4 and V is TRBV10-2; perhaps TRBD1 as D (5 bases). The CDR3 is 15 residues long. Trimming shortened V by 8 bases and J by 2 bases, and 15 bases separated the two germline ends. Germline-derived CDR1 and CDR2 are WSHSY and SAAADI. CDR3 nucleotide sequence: TGCGCCAGCCGGGACTCGCTTGGTACTAATGAAAAACTGTTTTTT. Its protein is CASRDSLGTNEKLFF.

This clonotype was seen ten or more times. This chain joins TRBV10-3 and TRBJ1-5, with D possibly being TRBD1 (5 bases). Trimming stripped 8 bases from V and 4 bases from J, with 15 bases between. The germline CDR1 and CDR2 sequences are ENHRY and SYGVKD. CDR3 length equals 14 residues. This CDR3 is CAIADRGGNQPQHF. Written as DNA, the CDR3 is TGTGCCATCGCTGATCGCGGGGGGAATCAGCCCCAGCATTTT.

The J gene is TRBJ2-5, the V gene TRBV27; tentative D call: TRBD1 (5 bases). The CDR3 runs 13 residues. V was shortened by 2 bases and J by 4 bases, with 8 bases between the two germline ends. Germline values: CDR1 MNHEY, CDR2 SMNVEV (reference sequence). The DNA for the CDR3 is TGTGCCAGCAGTTTAAGCAGGGTAGAGACCCAGTACTTC. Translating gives CASSLSRVETQYF.

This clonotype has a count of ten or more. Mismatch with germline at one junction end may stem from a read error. CDR3 nucleotide sequence: TGTGCCAGCAGTCCCCGGGACCAAAAACACTTC. Translation gives CASSPRDQKHF. The chain has TRBV12-3 or TRBV12-4 and TRBJ2-5; either TRBD1 or TRBD2 may supply D (5 bases each). CDR3 length equals 11 residues.

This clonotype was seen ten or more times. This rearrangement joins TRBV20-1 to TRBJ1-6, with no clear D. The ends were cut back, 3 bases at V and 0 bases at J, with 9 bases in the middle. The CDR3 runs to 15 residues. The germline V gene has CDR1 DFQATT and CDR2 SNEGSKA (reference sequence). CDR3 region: CSARPVSSYNSPLHF. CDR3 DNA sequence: TGCAGTGCTAGGCCCGTGAGCTCCTATAATTCACCCCTCCACTTT.

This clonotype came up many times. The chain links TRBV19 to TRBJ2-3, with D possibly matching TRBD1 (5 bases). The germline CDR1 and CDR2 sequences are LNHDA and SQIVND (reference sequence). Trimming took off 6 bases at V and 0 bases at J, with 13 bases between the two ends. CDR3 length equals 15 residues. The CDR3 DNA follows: TGTGCCAGTAGAAGTGCCAGGGCTAGCACAGATACGCAGTATTTT. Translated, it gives CASRSARASTDTQYF.

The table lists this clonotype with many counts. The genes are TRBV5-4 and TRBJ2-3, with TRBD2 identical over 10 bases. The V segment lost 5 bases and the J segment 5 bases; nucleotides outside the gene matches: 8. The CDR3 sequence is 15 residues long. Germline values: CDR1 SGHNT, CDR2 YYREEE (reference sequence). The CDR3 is CASRRSGGALDTQYF. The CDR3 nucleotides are TGTGCCAGCAGAAGGAGCGGGGGGGCCCTAGATACGCAGTATTTT.

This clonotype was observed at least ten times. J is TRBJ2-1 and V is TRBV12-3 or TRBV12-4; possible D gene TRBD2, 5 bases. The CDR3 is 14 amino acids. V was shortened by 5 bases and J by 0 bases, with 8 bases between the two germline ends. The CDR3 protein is CASSGLFSYNEQFF. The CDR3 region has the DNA TGTGCCAGCAGTGGACTGTTCTCCTACAATGAGCAGTTCTTC.

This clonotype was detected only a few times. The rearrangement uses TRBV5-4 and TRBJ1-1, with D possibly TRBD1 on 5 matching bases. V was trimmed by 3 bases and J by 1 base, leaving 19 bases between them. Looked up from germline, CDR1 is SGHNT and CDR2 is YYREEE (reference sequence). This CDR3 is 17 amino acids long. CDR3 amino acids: CASSSPLTRGTNTEAFF. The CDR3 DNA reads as TGTGCCAGCAGCTCGCCCCTCACTAGGGGAACGAACACTGAAGCTTTCTTT.

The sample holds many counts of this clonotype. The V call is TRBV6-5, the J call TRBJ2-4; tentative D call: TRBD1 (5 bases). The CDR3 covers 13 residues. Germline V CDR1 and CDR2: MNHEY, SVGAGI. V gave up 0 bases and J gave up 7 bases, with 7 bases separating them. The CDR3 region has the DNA TGTGCCAGCAGTTACTCGAGACAGAACATTCAGTACTTC. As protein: CASSYSRQNIQYF.

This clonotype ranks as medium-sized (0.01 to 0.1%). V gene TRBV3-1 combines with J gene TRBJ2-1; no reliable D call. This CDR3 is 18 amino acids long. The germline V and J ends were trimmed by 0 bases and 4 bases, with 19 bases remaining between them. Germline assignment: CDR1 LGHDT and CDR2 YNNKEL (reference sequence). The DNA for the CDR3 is TGTGCCAGCAGCCAAGATAGAGGCCCAGGAGACCCTTACAATGAGCAGTTCTTC. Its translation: CASSQDRGPGDPYNEQFF.

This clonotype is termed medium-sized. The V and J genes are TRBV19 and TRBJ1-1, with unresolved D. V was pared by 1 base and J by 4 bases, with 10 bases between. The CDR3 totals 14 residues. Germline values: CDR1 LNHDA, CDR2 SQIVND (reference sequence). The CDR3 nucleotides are TGTGCCAGTAGTATAGGGGAATTGAGCACTGAAGCTTTCTTT. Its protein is CASSIGELSTEAFF.